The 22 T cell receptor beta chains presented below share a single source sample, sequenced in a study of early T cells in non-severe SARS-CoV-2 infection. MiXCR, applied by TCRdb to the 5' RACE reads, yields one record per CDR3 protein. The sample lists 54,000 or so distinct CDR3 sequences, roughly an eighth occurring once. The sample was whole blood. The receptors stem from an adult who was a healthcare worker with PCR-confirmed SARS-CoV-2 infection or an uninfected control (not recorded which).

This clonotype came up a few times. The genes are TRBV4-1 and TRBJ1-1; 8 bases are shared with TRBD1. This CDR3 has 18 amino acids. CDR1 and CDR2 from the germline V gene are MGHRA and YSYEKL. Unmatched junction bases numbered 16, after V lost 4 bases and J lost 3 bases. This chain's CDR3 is CASSPQSQPQGEYTEAFF. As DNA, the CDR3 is TGCGCCAGCAGCCCACAGTCCCAACCACAGGGGGAGTACACTGAAGCTTTCTTT.

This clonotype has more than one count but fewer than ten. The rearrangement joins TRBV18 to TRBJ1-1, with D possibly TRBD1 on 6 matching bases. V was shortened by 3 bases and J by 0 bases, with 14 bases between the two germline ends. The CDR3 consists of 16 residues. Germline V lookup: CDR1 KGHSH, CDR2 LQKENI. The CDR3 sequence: CASSPQATGLNTEAFF. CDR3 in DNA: TGTGCCAGCTCACCCCAAGCTACAGGGTTGAACACTGAAGCTTTCTTT.

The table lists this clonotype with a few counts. CDR3 sequence (DNA): TGTGCCAGCAGCGTAGCAGGGGGACCGGCCTACGAGCAGTACTTC. Its protein is CASSVAGGPAYEQYF. V usage is TRBV9 and J usage is TRBJ2-7; 7 nucleotides agree with TRBD1. Germline-derived CDR1 and CDR2 are SGDLS and YYNGEE. The CDR3 runs to 15 residues. V gave up 0 bases and J gave up 2 bases; unmatched junction bases: 5.

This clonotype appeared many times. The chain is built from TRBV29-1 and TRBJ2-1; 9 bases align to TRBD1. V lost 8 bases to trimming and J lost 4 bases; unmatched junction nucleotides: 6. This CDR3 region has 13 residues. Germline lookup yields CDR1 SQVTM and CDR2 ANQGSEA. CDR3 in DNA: TGCAGCACAACCGGGACAGGGTACAATGAGCAGTTCTTC. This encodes CSTTGTGYNEQFF.

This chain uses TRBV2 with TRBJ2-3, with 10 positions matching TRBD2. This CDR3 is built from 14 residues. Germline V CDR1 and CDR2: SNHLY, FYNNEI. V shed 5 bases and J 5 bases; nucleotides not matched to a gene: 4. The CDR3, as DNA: TGTGCCAGCAGTATCGTAGCGGGGGGAGATACGCAGTATTTT. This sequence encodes CASSIVAGGDTQYF. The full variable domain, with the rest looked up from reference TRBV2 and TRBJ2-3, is EPEVTQTPSHQVTQMGQEVILRCVPISNHLYFYWYRQILGQKVEFLVSFYNNEISEKSEIFDDQFSVERPDGSNFTLKIRSTKLEDSAMYFCASSIVAGGDTQYFGPGTRLTVL.

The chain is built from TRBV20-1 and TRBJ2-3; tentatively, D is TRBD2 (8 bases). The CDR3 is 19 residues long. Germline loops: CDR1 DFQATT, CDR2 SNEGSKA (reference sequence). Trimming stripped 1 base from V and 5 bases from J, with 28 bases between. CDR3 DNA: TGCAGTGCTAGAGCCCTGCTGAGGCGGGGGGCAGGGGGGAAAGATACGCAGTATTTT. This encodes CSARALLRRGAGGKDTQYF.

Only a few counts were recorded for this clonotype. The CDR3 region is CASSSPGLGPDTQYF. Here the CDR3 DNA reads TGTGCCAGCAGCTCCCCAGGACTAGGTCCAGATACGCAGTATTTT. The chain carries TRBV7-3 and TRBJ2-3; 7 nucleotides agree with TRBD2. This CDR3 contains 15 residues. Trimming removed 4 bases from V and 4 bases from J; junction bases left unmatched: 8. CDR1 is SGHTA, CDR2 FQGTGA, per germline.

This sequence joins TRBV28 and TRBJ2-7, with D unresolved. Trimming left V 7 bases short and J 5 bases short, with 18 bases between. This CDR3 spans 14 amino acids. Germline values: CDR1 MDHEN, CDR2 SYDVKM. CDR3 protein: CASTPAGSKDEQYF. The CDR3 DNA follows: TGTGCCAGCACCCCCGCAGGCTCCAAGGACGAGCAGTACTTC.

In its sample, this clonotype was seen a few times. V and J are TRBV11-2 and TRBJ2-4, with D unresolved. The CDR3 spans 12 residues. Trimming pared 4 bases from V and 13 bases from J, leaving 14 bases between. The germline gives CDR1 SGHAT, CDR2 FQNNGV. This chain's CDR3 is CASSYDQHLQYF. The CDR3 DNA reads TGTGCCAGCAGCTATGATCAGCACCTACAGTACTTC.

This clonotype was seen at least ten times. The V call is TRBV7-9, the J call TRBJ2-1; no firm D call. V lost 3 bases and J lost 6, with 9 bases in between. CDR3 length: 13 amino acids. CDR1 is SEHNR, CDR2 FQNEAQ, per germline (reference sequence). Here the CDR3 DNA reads TGTGCCAGCAGCTTTTTAGAAGGCAATGAGCAGTTCTTC. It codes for CASSFLEGNEQFF.

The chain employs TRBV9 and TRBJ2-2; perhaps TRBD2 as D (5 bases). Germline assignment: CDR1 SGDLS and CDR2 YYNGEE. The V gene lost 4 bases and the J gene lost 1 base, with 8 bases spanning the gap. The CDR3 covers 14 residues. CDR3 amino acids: CASSTTRNTGELFF. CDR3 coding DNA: TGTGCCAGCAGCACAACTAGGAACACCGGGGAGCTGTTTTTT.

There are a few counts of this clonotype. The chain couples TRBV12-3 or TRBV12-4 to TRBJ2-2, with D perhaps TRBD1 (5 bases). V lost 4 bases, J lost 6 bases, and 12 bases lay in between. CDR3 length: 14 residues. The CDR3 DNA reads TGTGCCAGCAGTTCCTCAGGGCTCCCCGGGGAGCTGTTTTTT. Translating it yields CASSSSGLPGELFF.

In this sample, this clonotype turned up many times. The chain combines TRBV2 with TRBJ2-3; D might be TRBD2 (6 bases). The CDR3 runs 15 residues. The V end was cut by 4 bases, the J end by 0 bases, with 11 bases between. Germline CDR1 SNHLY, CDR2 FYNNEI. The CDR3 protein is CASSVSGASTDTQYF. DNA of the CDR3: TGTGCCAGCAGTGTTAGCGGAGCTAGCACAGATACGCAGTATTTT. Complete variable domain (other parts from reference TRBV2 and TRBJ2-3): EPEVTQTPSHQVTQMGQEVILRCVPISNHLYFYWYRQILGQKVEFLVSFYNNEISEKSEIFDDQFSVERPDGSNFTLKIRSTKLEDSAMYFCASSVSGASTDTQYFGPGTRLTVL.

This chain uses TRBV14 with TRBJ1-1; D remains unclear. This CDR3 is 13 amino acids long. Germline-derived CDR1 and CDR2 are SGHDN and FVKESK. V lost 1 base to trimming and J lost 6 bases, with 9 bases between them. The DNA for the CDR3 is TGTGCCAGCAGCCAAGCCGGTGGGGCTGAAGCTTTCTTT. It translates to CASSQAGGAEAFF.

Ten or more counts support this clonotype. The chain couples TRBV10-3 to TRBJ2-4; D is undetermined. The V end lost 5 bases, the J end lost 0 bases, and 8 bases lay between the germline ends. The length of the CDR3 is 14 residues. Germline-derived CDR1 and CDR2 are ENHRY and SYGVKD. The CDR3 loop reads CAISSPLAKNIQYF. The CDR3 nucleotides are TGTGCCATCAGTTCTCCCCTAGCCAAAAACATTCAGTACTTC.

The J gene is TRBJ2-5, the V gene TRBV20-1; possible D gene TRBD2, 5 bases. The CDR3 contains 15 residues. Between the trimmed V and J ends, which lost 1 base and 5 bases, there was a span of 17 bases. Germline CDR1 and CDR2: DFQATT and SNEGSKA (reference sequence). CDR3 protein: CSARVGRGQTETQYF. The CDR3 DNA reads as TGCAGTGCTAGAGTCGGACGGGGTCAGACGGAGACCCAGTACTTC.

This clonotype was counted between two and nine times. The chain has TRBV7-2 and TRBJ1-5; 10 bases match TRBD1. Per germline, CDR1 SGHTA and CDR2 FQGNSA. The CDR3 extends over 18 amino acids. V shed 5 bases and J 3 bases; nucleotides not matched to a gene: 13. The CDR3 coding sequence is TGTGCCAGCAGCATGAGCCAACCGGGACAGGGGAACAATCAGCCCCAGCATTTT. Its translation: CASSMSQPGQGNNQPQHF.

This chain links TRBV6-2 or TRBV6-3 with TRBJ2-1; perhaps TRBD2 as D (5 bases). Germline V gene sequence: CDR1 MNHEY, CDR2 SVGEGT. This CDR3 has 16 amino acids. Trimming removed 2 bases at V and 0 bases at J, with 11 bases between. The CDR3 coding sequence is TGTGCCAGCAGTTACGGGAGCCGGGGCTCCTACAATGAGCAGTTCTTC. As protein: CASSYGSRGSYNEQFF.

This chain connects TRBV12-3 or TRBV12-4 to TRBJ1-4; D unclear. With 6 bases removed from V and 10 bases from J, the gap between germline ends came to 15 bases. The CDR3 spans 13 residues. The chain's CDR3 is CASSEGGEGKLFF. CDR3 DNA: TGTGCCAGCAGCGAGGGTGGGGAAGGAAAACTGTTTTTT.

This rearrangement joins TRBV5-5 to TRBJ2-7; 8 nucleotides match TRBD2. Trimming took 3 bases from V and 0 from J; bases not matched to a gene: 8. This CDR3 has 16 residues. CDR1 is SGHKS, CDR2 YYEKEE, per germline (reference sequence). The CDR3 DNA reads TGTGCCAGCAGCTCTACAGGGACTAGTAGCTCCTACGAGCAGTACTTC. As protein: CASSSTGTSSSYEQYF. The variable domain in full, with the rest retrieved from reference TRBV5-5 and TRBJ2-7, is DAGVTQSPTHLIKTRGQQVTLRCSPISGHKSVSWYQQVLGQGPQFIFQYYEKEERGRGNFPDRFSARQFPNYSSELNVNALLLGDSALYLCASSSTGTSSSYEQYFGPGTRLTVT.

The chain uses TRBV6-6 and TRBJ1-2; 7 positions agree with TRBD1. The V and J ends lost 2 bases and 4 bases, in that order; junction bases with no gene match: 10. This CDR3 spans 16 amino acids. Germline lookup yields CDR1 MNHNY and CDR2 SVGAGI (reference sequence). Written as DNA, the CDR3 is TGTGCCAGCAGTTACCGAGGGACAGCCTCCCCCTATGGCTACACCTTC. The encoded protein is CASSYRGTASPYGYTF.

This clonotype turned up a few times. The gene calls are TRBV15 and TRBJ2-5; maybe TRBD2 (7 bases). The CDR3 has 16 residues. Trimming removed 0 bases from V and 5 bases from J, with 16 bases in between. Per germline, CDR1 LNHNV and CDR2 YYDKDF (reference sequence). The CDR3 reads CATSRDRAGAAETQYF. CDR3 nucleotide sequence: TGTGCCACCAGCAGAGACCGGGCGGGGGCGGCCGAGACCCAGTACTTC.